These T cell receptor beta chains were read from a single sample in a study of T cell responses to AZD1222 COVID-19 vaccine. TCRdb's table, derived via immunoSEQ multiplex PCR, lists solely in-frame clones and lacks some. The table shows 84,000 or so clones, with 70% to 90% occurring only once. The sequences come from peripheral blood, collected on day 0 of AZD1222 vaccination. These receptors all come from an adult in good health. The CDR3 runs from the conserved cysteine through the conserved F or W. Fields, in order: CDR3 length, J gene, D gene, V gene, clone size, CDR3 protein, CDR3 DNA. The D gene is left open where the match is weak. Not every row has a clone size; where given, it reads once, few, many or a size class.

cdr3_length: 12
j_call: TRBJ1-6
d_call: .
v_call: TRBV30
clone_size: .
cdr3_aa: CAWSHTNSPLHF
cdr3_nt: TGTGCCTGGAGCCACACAAATTCACCCCTCCACTTT

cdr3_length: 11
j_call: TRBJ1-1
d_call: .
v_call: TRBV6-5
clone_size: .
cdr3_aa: CASSYGTEAFF
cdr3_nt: TGTGCCAGCAGTTACGGCACTGAAGCTTTCTTT

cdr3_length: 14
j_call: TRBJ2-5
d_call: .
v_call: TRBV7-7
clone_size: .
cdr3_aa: CASSRYLAGETQYF
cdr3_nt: TGTGCTAGCAGCCGATACCTAGCAGGGGAGACCCAGTACTTC

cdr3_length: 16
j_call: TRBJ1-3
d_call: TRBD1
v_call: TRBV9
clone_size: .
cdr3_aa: CASSESTGPSGNTIYF
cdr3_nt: TGTGCCAGCAGCGAGTCGACAGGGCCCTCTGGAAACACCATATATTTT

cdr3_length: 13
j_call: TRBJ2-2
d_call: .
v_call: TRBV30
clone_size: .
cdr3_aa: CAWNRQAPGELFF
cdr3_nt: TGTGCCTGGAATCGACAGGCACCCGGGGAGCTGTTTTTT

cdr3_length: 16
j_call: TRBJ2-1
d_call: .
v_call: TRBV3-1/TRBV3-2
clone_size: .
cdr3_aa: CASSQDEGVAFNEQFF
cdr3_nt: TGTGCCAGCAGCCAAGATGAGGGGGTAGCTTTCAATGAGCAGTTCTTC

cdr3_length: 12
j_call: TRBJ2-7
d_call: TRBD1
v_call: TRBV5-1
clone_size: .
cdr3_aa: CASSTGQGLPYF
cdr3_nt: TGCGCCAGCAGCACGGGACAGGGGTTGCCGTACTTC

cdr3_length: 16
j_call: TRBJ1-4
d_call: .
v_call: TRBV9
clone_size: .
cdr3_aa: CASSDPRGATNEKLFF
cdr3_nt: TGTGCCAGCAGCGACCCCCGGGGGGCAACTAATGAAAAACTGTTTTTT

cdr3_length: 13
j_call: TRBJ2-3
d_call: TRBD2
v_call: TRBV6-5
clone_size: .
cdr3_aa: CASLLQLAGVQYF
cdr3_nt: TGTGCCAGCCTCCTCCAACTAGCGGGAGTTCAGTATTTT

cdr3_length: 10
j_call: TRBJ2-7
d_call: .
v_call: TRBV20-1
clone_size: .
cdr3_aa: CSAPAREQYF
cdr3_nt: TGCAGTGCACCGGCACGGGAGCAGTACTTC

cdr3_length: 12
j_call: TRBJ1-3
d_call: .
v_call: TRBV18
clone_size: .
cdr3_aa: CASSPQENTIYF
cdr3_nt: TGTGCCAGCTCACCTCAAGAAAACACCATATATTTT

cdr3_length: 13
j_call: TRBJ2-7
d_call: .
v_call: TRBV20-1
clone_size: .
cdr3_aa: CSASNPRSYEQYF
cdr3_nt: TGCAGTGCTAGTAATCCGAGATCCTACGAGCAGTACTTC

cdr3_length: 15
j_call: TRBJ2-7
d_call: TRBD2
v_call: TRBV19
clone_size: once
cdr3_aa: CASSPLAGSSYEQYF
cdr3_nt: TGTGCCAGTAGTCCCTTAGCGGGAAGCTCCTACGAGCAGTACTTC

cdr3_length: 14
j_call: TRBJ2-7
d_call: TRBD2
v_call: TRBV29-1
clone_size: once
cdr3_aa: CSVEGDHAGGEQYF
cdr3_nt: TGCAGCGTTGAAGGCGATCACGCGGGGGGCGAGCAGTACTTC

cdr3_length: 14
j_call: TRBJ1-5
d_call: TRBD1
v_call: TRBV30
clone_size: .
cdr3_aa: CAWSVGTENQPQHF
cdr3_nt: TGTGCCTGGAGTGTTGGGACAGAGAATCAGCCCCAGCATTTT

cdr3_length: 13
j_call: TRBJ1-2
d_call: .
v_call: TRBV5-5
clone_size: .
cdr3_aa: CASSLGTGYGYTF
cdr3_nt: TGTGCCAGCAGCTTGGGTACAGGATATGGCTACACCTTC

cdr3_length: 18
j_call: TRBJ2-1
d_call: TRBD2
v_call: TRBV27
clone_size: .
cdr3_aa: CASSLWALVIAGNNEQFF
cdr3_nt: TGTGCCAGCAGTTTATGGGCCCTGGTTATAGCGGGAAACAATGAGCAGTTCTTC